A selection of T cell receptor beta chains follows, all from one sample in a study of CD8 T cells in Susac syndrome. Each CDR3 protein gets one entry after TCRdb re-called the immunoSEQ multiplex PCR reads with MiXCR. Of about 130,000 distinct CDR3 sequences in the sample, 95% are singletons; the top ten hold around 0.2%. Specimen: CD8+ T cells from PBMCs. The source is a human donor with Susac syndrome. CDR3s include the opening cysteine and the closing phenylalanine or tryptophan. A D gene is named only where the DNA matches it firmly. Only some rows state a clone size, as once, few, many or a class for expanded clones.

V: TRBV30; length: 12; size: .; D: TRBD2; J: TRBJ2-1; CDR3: CAWTRLTGGRFF; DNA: TGTGCCTGGACGCGACTAACGGGAGGTCGGTTCTTC
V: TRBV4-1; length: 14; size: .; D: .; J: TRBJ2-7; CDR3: CASSHRGPADEQYF; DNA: TGCGCCAGCAGCCATCGTGGGCCGGCGGACGAGCAGTACTTC
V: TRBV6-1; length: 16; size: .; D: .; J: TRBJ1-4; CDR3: CASSRDTMASNEKLFF; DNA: TGTGCCAGCAGTCGGGACACGATGGCATCCAATGAAAAACTGTTTTTT
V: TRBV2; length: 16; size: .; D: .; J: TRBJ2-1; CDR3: CASLPAAGYSYNEQFF; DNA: TGTGCCAGCCTCCCGGCGGCGGGTTACTCCTACAATGAGCAGTTCTTC
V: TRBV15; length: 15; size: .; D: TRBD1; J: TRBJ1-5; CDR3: CATSQDRGKDQPQHF; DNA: TGTGCCACCAGTCAGGACAGGGGTAAGGATCAGCCCCAGCATTTT
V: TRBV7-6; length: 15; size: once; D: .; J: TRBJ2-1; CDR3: CASSPVISSYNEQFF; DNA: TGTGCCAGCAGCCCAGTGATCAGCTCCTACAATGAGCAGTTCTTC
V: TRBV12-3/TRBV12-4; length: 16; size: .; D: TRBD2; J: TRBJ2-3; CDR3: CASSDSGSPNGDTQYF; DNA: TGTGCCAGCAGTGATAGCGGGAGCCCTAACGGGGATACGCAGTATTTT
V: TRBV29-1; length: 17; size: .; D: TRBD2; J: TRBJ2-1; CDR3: CSVDAPSGGSSYNEQFF; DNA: TGCAGCGTTGACGCCCCGTCGGGGGGGAGCTCCTACAATGAGCAGTTCTTC
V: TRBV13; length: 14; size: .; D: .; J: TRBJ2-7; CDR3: CASGWRGTAYEQYF; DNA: TGTGCCAGCGGATGGAGGGGGACGGCCTACGAGCAGTACTTC
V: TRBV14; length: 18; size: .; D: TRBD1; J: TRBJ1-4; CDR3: CASSQETLQGAGYEKLFF; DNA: TGTGCCAGCAGCCAAGAGACTCTTCAGGGGGCAGGGTATGAAAAACTGTTTTTT
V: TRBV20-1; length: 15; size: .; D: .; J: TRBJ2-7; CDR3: CSAPTLSTSSYEQYF; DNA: TGCAGTGCGCCCACCCTCTCCACAAGCTCCTACGAGCAGTACTTC
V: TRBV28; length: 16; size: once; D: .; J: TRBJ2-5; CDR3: CASSLCGGCLGETQYF; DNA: TGTGCCAGCAGTTTATGTGGAGGGTGTCTAGGGGAGACCCAGTACTTC
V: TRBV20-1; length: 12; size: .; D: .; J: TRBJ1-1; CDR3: CSAKRQNTEAFF; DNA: TGCAGTGCCAAACGGCAGAACACTGAAGCTTTCTTT
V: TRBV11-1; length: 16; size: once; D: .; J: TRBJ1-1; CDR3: CASSLRPNRMNTEAFF; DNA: TGTGCCAGCAGCTTAAGGCCAAACCGCATGAACACTGAAGCTTTCTTT
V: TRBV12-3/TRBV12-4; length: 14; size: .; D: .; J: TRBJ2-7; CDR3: CASSLNGPRDEQYF; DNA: TGTGCCAGCAGTTTAAATGGTCCTCGGGACGAGCAGTACTTC
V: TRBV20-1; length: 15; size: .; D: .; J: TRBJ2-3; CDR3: CSAERWRGFTDTQYF; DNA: TGCAGTGCTGAGAGATGGAGGGGTTTCACAGATACGCAGTATTTT
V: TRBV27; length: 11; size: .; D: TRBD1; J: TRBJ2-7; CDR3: CASSRQGEQYF; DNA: TGTGCCAGCAGCCGACAGGGCGAGCAGTACTTC
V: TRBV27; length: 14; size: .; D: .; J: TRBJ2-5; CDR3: CASSSLGGAETQYF; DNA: TGTGCCAGCAGTTCGCTGGGGGGGGCCGAGACCCAGTACTTC
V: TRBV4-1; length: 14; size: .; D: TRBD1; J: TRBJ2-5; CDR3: CASNGDRDQETQYF; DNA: TGCGCCAGCAATGGGGACAGAGACCAAGAGACCCAGTACTTC
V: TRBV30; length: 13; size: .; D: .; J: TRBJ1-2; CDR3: CAWSSDSLYGYTF; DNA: TGTGCCTGGAGTTCGGACAGCCTATATGGCTACACCTTC
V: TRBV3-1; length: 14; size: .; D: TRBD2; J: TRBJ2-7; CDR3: CASSQGLAAYEQYF; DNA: TGTGCCAGCAGCCAAGGTCTAGCGGCCTACGAGCAGTACTTC
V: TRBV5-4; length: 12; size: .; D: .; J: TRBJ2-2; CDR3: CASSLGLGELFF; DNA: TGTGCCAGCAGCCTCGGGTTGGGGGAGCTGTTTTTT
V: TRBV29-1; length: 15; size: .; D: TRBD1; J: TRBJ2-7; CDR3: CSAKEGQGPTYEQYF; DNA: TGCAGCGCCAAAGAGGGACAGGGTCCAACCTACGAGCAGTACTTC
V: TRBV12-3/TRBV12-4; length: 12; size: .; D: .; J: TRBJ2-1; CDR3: CASSFVRDEQFF; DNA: TGTGCCAGCAGTTTCGTCCGGGATGAGCAGTTCTTC
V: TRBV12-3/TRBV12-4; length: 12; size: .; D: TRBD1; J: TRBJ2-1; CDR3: CASSFRTGWQFF; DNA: TGTGCCAGCAGTTTCCGGACAGGGTGGCAGTTCTTC
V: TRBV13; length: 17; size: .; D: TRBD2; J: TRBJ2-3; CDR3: CASSLALAGDPVNTQYF; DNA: TGTGCCAGCAGCTTAGCACTAGCGGGAGATCCCGTGAATACGCAGTATTTT